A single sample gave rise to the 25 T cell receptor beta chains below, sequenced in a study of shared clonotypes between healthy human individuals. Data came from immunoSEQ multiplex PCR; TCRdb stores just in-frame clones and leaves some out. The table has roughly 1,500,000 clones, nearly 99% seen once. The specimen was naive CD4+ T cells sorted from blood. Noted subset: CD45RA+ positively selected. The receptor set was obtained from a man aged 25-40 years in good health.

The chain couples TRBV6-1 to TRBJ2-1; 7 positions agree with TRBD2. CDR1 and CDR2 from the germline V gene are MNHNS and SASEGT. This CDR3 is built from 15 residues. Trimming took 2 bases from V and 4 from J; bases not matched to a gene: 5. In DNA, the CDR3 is TGTGCCAGCAGTGAAACGGGAGGCCTTTACAATGAGCAGTTCTTC. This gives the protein CASSETGGLYNEQFF.

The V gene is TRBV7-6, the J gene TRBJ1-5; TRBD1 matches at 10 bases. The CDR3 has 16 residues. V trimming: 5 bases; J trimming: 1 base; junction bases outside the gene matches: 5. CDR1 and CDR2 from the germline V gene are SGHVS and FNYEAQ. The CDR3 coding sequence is TGTGCCAGCAGCCCAAGGGACAGGGGAAGCAATCAGCCCCAGCATTTT. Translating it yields CASSPRDRGSNQPQHF.

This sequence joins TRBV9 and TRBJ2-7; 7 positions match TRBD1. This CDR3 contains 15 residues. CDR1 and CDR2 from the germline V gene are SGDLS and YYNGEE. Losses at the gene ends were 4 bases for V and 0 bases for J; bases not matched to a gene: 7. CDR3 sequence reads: CASSPRDSLSYEQYF. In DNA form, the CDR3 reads TGTGCCAGCAGCCCTCGGGACAGCCTCTCCTACGAGCAGTACTTC.

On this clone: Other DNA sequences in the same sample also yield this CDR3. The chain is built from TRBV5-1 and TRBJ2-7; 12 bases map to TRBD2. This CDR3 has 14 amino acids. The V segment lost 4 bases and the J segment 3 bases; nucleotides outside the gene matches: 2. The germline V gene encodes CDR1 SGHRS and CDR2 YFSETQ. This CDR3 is CASSPGLAGYEQYF. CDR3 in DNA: TGCGCCAGCAGCCCGGGACTAGCGGGCTACGAGCAGTACTTC.

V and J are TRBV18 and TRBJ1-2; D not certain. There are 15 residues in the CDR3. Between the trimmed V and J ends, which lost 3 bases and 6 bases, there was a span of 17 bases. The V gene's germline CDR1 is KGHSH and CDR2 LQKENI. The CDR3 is CASSPLDEASNGYTF. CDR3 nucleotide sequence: TGTGCCAGCTCACCCTTAGACGAGGCGTCCAATGGCTACACCTTC.

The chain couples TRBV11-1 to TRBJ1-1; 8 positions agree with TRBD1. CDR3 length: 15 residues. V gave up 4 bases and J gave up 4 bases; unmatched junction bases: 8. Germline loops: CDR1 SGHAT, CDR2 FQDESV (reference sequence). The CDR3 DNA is TGTGCCAGCAGCTCCAGCAGGGGGCTGGGCACTGAAGCTTTCTTT. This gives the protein CASSSSRGLGTEAFF.

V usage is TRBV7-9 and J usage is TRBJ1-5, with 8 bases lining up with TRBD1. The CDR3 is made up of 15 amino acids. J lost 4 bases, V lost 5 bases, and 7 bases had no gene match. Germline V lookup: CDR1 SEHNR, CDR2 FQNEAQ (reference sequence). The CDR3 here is CASSAGQGHNQPQHF. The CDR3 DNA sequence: TGTGCCAGCAGCGCTGGACAGGGCCATAATCAGCCCCAGCATTTT.

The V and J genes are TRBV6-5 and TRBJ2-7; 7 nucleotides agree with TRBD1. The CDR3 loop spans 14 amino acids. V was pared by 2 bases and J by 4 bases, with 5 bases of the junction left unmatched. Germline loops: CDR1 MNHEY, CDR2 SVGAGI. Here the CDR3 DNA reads TGTGCCAGCAGTTACCACAGGGGAAGTTACGAGCAGTACTTC. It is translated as CASSYHRGSYEQYF.

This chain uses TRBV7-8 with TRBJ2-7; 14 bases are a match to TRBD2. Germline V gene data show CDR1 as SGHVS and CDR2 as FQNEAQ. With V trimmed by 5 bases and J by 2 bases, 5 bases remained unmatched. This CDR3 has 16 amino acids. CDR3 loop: CASSRTSGRFTYEQYF. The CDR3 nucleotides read TGTGCCAGCAGCCGGACTAGCGGGAGGTTTACCTACGAGCAGTACTTC.

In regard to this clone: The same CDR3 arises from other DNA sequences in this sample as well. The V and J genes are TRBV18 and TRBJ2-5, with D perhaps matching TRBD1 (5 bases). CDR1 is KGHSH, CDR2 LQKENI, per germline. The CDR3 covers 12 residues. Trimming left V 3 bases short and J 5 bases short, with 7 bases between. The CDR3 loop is CASSPGRETQYF. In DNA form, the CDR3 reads TGTGCCAGCTCACCGGGGCGGGAGACCCAGTACTTC.

The DNA for the CDR3 is TGTGCCATCAGTGAGGAGAGTGTGTCTGGCTACACCTTC. It encodes CAISEESVSGYTF. The genes are TRBV10-3 and TRBJ1-2; no reliable D call. V was shortened by 2 bases and J by 7 bases, with 11 bases between the two germline ends. This CDR3 contains 13 residues. Germline CDR1 reads ENHRY; CDR2 reads SYGVKD.

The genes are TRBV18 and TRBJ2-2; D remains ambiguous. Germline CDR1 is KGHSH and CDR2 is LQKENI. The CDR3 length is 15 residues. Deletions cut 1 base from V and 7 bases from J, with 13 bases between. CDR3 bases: TGTGCCAGCTCACCACTTACCGATTCGGGCGGGGAGCTGTTTTTT. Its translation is CASSPLTDSGGELFF.

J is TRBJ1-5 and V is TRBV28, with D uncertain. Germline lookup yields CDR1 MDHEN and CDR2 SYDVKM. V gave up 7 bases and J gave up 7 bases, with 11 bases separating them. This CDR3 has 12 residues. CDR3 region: CASTLLGQPQHF. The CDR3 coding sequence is TGTGCCAGCACCCTACTAGGACAGCCCCAGCATTTT.

CDR3 sequence reads: CASSLISWTGQGNTIYF. The CDR3 DNA reads TGTGCCAGCAGCTTAATATCGTGGACAGGGCAAGGAAACACCATATATTTT. The chain is built from TRBV5-5 and TRBJ1-3; 8 positions agree with TRBD1. J lost 4 bases, V lost 2 bases, and 11 bases had no gene match. Germline V gene lookup returns CDR1 SGHKS and CDR2 YYEKEE (reference sequence). The CDR3 length is 17 residues.

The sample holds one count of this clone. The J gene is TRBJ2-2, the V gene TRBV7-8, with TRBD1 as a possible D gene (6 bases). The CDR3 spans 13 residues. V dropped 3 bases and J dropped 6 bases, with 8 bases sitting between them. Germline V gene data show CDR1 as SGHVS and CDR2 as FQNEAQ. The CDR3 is CASSFRGAGELFF. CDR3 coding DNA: TGTGCCAGCAGCTTCAGGGGAGCCGGGGAGCTGTTTTTT.

CDR3 in DNA: TGTGCCAGCTCATGGCTGACAGGGTCCACTGAAGCTTTCTTT. Its translation is CASSWLTGSTEAFF. V gene TRBV18 combines with J gene TRBJ1-1; TRBD1 aligns across 7 bases. Germline assignment: CDR1 KGHSH and CDR2 LQKENI. J lost 4 bases, V lost 5 bases, and 7 bases had no gene match. The CDR3 has 14 amino acids.

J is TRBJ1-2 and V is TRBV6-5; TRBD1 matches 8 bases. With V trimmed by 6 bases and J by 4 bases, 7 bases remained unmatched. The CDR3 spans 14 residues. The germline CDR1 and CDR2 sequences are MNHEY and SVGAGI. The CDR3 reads CASRPPGTGYGYTF. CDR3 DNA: TGTGCCAGCAGACCGCCAGGGACAGGCTATGGCTACACCTTC.

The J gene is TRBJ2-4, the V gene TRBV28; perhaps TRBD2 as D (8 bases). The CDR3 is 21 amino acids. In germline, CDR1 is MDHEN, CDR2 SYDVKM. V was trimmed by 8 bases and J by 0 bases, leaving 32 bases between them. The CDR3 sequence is CASPPSFSGDRGGLAKNIQYF. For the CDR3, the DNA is TGTGCCAGCCCCCCCTCGTTTAGCGGGGACAGAGGAGGCCTAGCCAAAAACATTCAGTACTTC.

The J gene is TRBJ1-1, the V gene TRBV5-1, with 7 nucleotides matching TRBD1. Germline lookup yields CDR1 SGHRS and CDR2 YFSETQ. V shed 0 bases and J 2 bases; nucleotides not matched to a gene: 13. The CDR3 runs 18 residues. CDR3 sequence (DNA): TGCGCCAGCAGCTTGGCTCAATCTCCGGGACAGAGAAACACTGAAGCTTTCTTT. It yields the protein CASSLAQSPGQRNTEAFF. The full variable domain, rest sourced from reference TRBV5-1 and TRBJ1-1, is KAGVTQTPRYLIKTRGQQVTLSCSPISGHRSVSWYQQTPGQGLQFLFEYFSETQRNKGNFPGRFSGRQFSNSRSEMNVSTLELGDSALYLCASSLAQSPGQRNTEAFFGQGTRLTVV.

CDR3 coding DNA: TGTGCCAGCAGTTTCACGGGCCGCGGAAACACCATATATTTT. Its translation: CASSFTGRGNTIYF. This chain links TRBV28 with TRBJ1-3; the D is unclear. In germline, CDR1 is MDHEN, CDR2 SYDVKM. The CDR3 is 14 amino acids. V was trimmed by 3 bases and J by 4 bases, leaving 10 bases between them.

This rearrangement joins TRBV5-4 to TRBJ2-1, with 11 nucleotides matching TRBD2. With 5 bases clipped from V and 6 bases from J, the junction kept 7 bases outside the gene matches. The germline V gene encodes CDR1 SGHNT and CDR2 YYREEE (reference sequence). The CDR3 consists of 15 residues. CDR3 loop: CASSLGLAGFNEQFF. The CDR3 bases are TGTGCCAGCAGTCTCGGACTAGCGGGTTTCAATGAGCAGTTCTTC.

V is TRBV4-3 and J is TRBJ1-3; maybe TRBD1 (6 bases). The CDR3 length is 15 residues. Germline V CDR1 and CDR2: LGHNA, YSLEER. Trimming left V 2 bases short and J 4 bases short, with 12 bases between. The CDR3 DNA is TGCGCCAGCAGCCAATCCACAGGGTTCGGAAACACCATATATTTT. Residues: CASSQSTGFGNTIYF.

Here the CDR3 reads CASSTRQGRDTGELFF. The CDR3 nucleotides read TGTGCCAGCAGCACACGACAGGGGAGGGACACCGGGGAGCTGTTTTTT. V is TRBV5-4 and J is TRBJ2-2; D may be TRBD1 (8 bases). The CDR3 extends over 16 amino acids. Germline assignment: CDR1 SGHNT and CDR2 YYREEE (reference sequence). V was cut by 4 bases and J by 3 bases, with 16 bases left in between.

The CDR3 DNA is TGCGCCAGCAGCTTGAACAGGGTTCGTGAAAAACTGTTTTTT. It translates to CASSLNRVREKLFF. This rearrangement joins TRBV5-1 to TRBJ1-4; TRBD1 might be the D (6 bases). The CDR3 length is 14 residues. Trimming pared 1 base from V and 7 bases from J, leaving 11 bases between. In germline, CDR1 is SGHRS, CDR2 YFSETQ.

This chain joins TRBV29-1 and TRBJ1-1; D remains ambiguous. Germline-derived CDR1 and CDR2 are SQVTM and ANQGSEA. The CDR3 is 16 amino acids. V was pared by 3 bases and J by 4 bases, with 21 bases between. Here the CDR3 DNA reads TGCAGCGTTGATGGACCGAAACGCAGGAGGACCACTGAAGCTTTCTTT. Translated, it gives CSVDGPKRRRTTEAFF.